One and the same sample provided the 5 T cell receptor beta chains below, sequenced in a study of yellow fever vaccine responses in identical twins. TCRdb called the RT-PCR reads again in MiXCR, with one record for every CDR3 protein. The sample includes about 6,000 distinct CDR3 sequences, 65% to 70% seen only once; the top ten take under 5%. The material was T cells from blood (PBMCs), unsorted or a sorted subset (not recorded which), obtained before or after yellow fever vaccination (not recorded which). The origin of the receptors is a woman aged 18-29 years who received the yellow fever vaccine.

This clonotype was seen only once. The rearrangement joins TRBV20-1 to TRBJ2-7; 8 bases line up with TRBD1. This CDR3 contains 13 residues. CDR1 and CDR2 from the germline V gene are DFQATT and SNEGSKA (reference sequence). The V and J ends lost 7 bases and 5 bases, in that order; junction bases with no gene match: 10. CDR3: CSGWTAGGNEQYF. The CDR3 bases are TGCAGTGGGTGGACGGCAGGGGGCAACGAGCAGTACTTC.

The gene calls are TRBV3-1 and TRBJ2-1, with 10 bases aligning to TRBD2. Unmatched junction bases numbered 0, after V lost 2 bases and J lost 2 bases. CDR1 and CDR2 (germline): LGHDT, YNNKEL (reference sequence). The CDR3 is made up of 15 amino acids. As DNA, the CDR3 is TGTGCCAGCAGCCAAACTAGCGGGGCCTACAATGAGCAGTTCTTC. Residues: CASSQTSGAYNEQFF.

J is TRBJ2-7 and V is TRBV6-8; 9 bases match TRBD2. The CDR3 consists of 18 residues. The germline CDR1 and CDR2 sequences are MNHGY and SAAAGT. Trimming at V came to 1 base and at J to 7 bases, leaving 17 bases not matched to a gene. The CDR3 region is CASSYFRLREGPKREQYF. The CDR3, as DNA: TGTGCCAGCAGTTACTTCCGCCTGCGGGAGGGCCCTAAGCGGGAGCAGTACTTC.

The rearrangement joins TRBV18 to TRBJ2-7; D perhaps matches TRBD1 (5 bases). The CDR3 spans 15 residues. Germline V CDR1 and CDR2: KGHSH, LQKENI. Deletions cut 0 bases from V and 7 bases from J, with 16 bases between. CDR3 DNA: TGTGCCAGCTCACCACCGCGACAGACCCCTGGGGAGCAGTACTTC. Translated, it gives CASSPPRQTPGEQYF.

This rearrangement joins TRBV6-2 or TRBV6-3 to TRBJ2-7, with TRBD1 identical over 7 bases. Germline V lookup: CDR1 MNHEY, CDR2 SVGEGT. V was pared by 5 bases and J by 3 bases, with 7 bases of the junction left unmatched. This CDR3 has 14 residues. The CDR3 here is CASSVLRDSYEQYF. The DNA for the CDR3 is TGTGCCAGCAGTGTCCTTCGGGACAGCTACGAGCAGTACTTC.